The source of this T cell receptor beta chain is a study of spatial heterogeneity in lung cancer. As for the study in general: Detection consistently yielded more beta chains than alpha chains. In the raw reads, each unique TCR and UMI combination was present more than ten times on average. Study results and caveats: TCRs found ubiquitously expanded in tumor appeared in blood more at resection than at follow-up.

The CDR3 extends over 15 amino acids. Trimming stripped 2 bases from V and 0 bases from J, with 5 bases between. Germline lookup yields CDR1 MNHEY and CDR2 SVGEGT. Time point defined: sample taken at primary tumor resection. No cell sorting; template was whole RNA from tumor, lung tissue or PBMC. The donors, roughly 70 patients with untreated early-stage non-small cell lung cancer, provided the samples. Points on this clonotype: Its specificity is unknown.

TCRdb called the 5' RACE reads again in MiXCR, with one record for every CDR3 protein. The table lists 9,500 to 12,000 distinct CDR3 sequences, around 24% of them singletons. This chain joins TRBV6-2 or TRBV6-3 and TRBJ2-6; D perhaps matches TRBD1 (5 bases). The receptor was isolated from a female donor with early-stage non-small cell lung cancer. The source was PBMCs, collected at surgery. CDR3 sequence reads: CASSYDSSGANVLTF. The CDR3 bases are TGTGCCAGCAGTTACGACAGCTCTGGGGCCAACGTCCTGACTTTC.